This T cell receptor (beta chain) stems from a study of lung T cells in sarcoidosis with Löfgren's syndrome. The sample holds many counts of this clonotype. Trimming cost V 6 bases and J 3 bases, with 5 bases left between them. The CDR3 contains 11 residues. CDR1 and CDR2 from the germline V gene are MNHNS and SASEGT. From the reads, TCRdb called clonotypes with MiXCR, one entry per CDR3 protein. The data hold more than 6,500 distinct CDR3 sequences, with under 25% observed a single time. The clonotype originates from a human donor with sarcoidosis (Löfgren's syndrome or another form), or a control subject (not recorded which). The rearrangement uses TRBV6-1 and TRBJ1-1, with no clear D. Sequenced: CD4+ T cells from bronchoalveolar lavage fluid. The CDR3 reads CASRGDTEAFF. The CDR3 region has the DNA TGTGCCAGCAGAGGAGACACTGAAGCTTTCTTT.